Presented here are 6 T cell receptor beta chains from one specimen sequenced in a study of response to subunit inactivated influenza vaccine. Each CDR3 protein is one row after TCRdb ran MiXCR on the RT-PCR reads. The sample consists of hundreds of thousands of distinct CDR3 sequences, 22% of them appearing once. Sample: PBMCs from blood, taken less than 22 months after vaccination. These receptors all come from a man aged 50 to 69 who received an inactivated influenza vaccine.

This clonotype was seen a handful of times. The gene calls are TRBV2 and TRBJ1-6; unclear D gene. V was pared by 2 bases and J by 9 bases, with 14 bases between. This CDR3 comprises 15 residues. Germline CDR1 SNHLY, CDR2 FYNNEI. The CDR3 reads CASSELTPKGSPLHF. In DNA form, the CDR3 reads TGTGCCAGCAGTGAACTCACCCCCAAGGGTTCACCCCTCCACTTT.

This clonotype appeared a few times. This sequence joins TRBV4-3 and TRBJ2-1; unclear D gene. The germline V and J ends were trimmed by 4 bases and 1 base, with 5 bases remaining between them. This CDR3 is 13 amino acids long. Germline loops: CDR1 LGHNA, CDR2 YSLEER. CDR3 protein: CASSPTSYNEQFF. In DNA form, the CDR3 reads TGCGCCAGCAGCCCCACGTCCTACAATGAGCAGTTCTTC.

The genes are TRBV6-1 and TRBJ2-6, with D unclear. CDR1 is MNHNS and CDR2 is SASEGT in the germline V gene. Trimming left V 6 bases short and J 0 bases short, with 6 bases between. The CDR3 is 14 residues long. DNA for the CDR3: TGTGCCAGCAGCCCCCTCTCTGGGGCCAACGTCCTGACTTTC. Amino acids: CASSPLSGANVLTF.

The gene calls are TRBV5-1 and TRBJ1-4, with TRBD1 matching over 10 bases. The V gene's germline CDR1 is SGHRS and CDR2 YFSETQ. The CDR3 extends over 15 amino acids. The junction had 2 bases not matched to a gene; V was cut back by 4 bases and J by 2 bases. CDR3 protein: CASSPGQGTNEKLFF. The DNA of the CDR3 is TGCGCCAGCAGCCCGGGACAGGGGACTAATGAAAAACTGTTTTTT.

This chain joins TRBV19 and TRBJ1-6; D is uncertain. The germline CDR1 and CDR2 sequences are LNHDA and SQIVND (reference sequence). This CDR3 has 14 amino acids. V shed 6 bases and J shed 7 bases, with 13 bases lying between them. As DNA, the CDR3 is TGTGCCAGTAGAGTTTCCGTGGTGAATTCACCCCTCCACTTT. Protein sequence: CASRVSVVNSPLHF. Using reference TRBV19 and TRBJ1-6 for the parts outside the CDR3, the full variable domain is DGGITQSPKYLFRKEGQNVTLSCEQNLNHDAMYWYRQDPGQGLRLIYYSQIVNDFQKGDIAEGYSVSREKKESFPLTVTSAQKNPTAFYLCASRVSVVNSPLHFGNGTRLTVT.

There are a few counts of this clonotype. The chain employs TRBV20-1 and TRBJ2-7, with TRBD1 matching over 12 bases. Losses at the gene ends were 3 bases for V and 7 bases for J; bases not matched to a gene: 7. Germline lookup yields CDR1 DFQATT and CDR2 SNEGSKA (reference sequence). The CDR3 sequence is 14 residues long. The CDR3 here is CSASTGTGGAEQYF. CDR3 coding DNA: TGCAGTGCTAGCACAGGGACAGGGGGCGCAGAGCAGTACTTC.